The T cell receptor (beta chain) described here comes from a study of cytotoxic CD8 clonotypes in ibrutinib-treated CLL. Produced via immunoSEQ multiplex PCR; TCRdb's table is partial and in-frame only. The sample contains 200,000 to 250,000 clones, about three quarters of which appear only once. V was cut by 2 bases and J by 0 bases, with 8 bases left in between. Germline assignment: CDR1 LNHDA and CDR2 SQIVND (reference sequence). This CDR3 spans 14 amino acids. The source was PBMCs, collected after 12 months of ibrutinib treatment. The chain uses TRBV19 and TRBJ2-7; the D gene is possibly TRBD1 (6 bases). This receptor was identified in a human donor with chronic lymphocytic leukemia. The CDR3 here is CASSIYRDSYEQYF. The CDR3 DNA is TGTGCCAGTAGTATATACAGGGACTCCTACGAGCAGTACTTC.